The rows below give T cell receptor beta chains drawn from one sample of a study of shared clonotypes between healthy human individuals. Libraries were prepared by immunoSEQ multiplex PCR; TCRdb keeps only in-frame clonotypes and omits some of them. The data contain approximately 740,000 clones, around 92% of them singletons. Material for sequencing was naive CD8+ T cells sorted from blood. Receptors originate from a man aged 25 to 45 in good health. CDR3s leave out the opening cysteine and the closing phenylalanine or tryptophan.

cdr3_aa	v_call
ASSGVGPTSDGYT	TRBV6-6
ASSVGYKGSSYGYT	TRBV19
ASSYVSGSGELF	TRBV6-6
ASRDSGAGYEQY	TRBV2
ASSLFTSYEQY	TRBV28
ASSTTGANTGELF	TRBV7-9
ASSPWTSGYYNEQF	TRBV18
ASRGPSSGYTQY	TRBV7-6
ASRGQGLEKLF	TRBV7-4
ASSLLANRETQY	TRBV28
SVVWPAYGYT	TRBV29-1
ASSLTRVGGTDTQY	TRBV27
ASSVRTSGKSYPGELF	TRBV9
ASSFSRLAAYEQY	TRBV28
ASSTEGAGQSSYEQY	TRBV13
SVEGLAGISTDTQY	TRBV29-1
AGSSGDEKLF	TRBV15
ASSWDRGTGQPQH	TRBV28
SSSGGSSAYYNEQF	TRBV29-1
ASSRGAGGPKDEQF	TRBV7-9
ASSYSLAGAGDTQY	TRBV6-5
ASSLAGQGATNEKLF	TRBV7-8
ASSDTGAGAYEQY	TRBV7-9
ASRLTGIDEQY	TRBV28
ASSEASTGIYTDTQY	TRBV5-6
ASSETSKQNIQY	TRBV10-1
ASGLGIGTGVFDEQF	TRBV12-5
ASSQEQGTQETQY	TRBV14
ATSRFNAYEQY	TRBV15
ASTPRGTSRREQF	TRBV27
ASSLAEGEQY	TRBV7-9
ASSSGASGAYNEQF	TRBV7-8
AWSSLGDNEQF	TRBV30
ASSAPQGEETQY	TRBV9
ASSNPREETRETQY	TRBV7-9
ASSQDASLAGAEVDIQY	TRBV4-2
ASSRRGRSTDTQY	TRBV27
ASSPAESQETQY	TRBV18
ATTAGTGSYEQY	TRBV19
ASSLGSYGYT	TRBV7-9
SASWYYEQY	TRBV20-1
ASSPDGGYEQY	TRBV5-1